Listed below are T cell receptor beta chains from one sample, sequenced in a study of blood T cells in healthy people across ages. TCRdb ran MiXCR on the 5' RACE reads and lists one entry per CDR3 protein. The data show around 500,000 distinct CDR3 sequences, less than 60% seen once. Sequencing was performed on blood. The receptors come from a man at least 80 years old in good health. CDR3s include the opening cysteine and the closing phenylalanine or tryptophan. A D gene is named only where the DNA matches it firmly. Clone size, where shown, is once, few, many, or a class for clones that have expanded.

d_call | j_call | clone_size | v_call | cdr3_aa | cdr3_nt
. | TRBJ2-2 | . | TRBV21-1 | CASSKAGTGTGELFF | TGTGCCAGCAGCAAAGCTGGGACAGGCACCGGGGAGCTGTTTTTT
TRBD1 | TRBJ2-5 | few | TRBV4-1 | CASSPTGAGETQYF | TGCGCCAGCAGCCCGACAGGGGCGGGAGAGACCCAGTACTTC
. | TRBJ2-1 | many | TRBV10-3 | CAIAGRTQPTNEQFF | TGTGCCATCGCCGGCCGAACCCAACCTACCAATGAGCAGTTCTTC
. | TRBJ2-3 | . | TRBV7-9 | CASSLLWAPRRQYF | TGTGCCAGCAGCTTATTGTGGGCCCCCCGAAGGCAGTATTTT
. | TRBJ1-1 | . | TRBV14 | CASSSRSPRDTEAFF | TGTGCCAGCAGCTCCCGGTCCCCCCGGGACACTGAAGCTTTCTTT
TRBD1 | TRBJ2-7 | . | TRBV7-9 | CASSSVGQGSYEQYF | TGTGCCAGCAGCTCAGTGGGACAGGGTTCCTACGAGCAGTACTTC
TRBD2 | TRBJ2-1 | once | TRBV9 | CASSQPLAGGSNEQFF | TGTGCCAGCAGCCAACCACTAGCGGGGGGCTCCAATGAGCAGTTCTTC
TRBD1 | TRBJ1-2 | few | TRBV20-1 | CSASPGQGYGYTF | TGCAGTGCTAGCCCGGGACAGGGCTATGGCTACACCTTC
TRBD2 | TRBJ2-3 | . | TRBV20-1 | CSARGREAYTQYF | TGCAGTGCTAGAGGGCGGGAGGCTTATACGCAGTATTTT
. | TRBJ2-7 | few | TRBV7-9 | CASSLEGAGRYEQYF | TGTGCCAGCAGCTTAGAGGGAGCGGGCCGGTACGAGCAGTACTTC
TRBD2 | TRBJ2-1 | . | TRBV30 | CAWTTSGRANEQFF | TGTGCCTGGACAACTAGCGGGAGGGCCAATGAGCAGTTCTTC
. | TRBJ1-6 | few | TRBV7-2 | CASNKGLLVNSPLHF | TGTGCCAGCAACAAGGGGCTACTTGTAAATTCACCCCTCCACTTT
. | TRBJ2-5 | few | TRBV2 | CASSWKIQETQYF | TGTGCCAGCAGTTGGAAGATTCAAGAGACCCAGTACTTC
. | TRBJ2-7 | . | TRBV27 | CASSFRWMTGGREQYF | TGTGCCAGCAGTTTTAGGTGGATGACAGGAGGTCGCGAGCAGTACTTC
. | TRBJ1-2 | . | TRBV7-9 | CASSLRLGTNYGYTF | TGTGCCAGCAGCTTAAGATTAGGGACTAACTATGGCTACACCTTC
. | TRBJ2-3 | . | TRBV7-2 | CARSLAGGTDTQYF | TGTGCCAGAAGCCTTGCCGGGGGCACAGATACGCAGTATTTT
TRBD1 | TRBJ1-2 | many | TRBV6-6 | CASSYSTGGQIYGYTF | TGTGCCAGCAGTTACTCGACAGGGGGACAAATATATGGCTACACCTTC
. | TRBJ1-1 | few | TRBV7-9 | CASSLPLGSNTEAFF | TGTGCCAGCAGCTTACCACTGGGCTCGAACACTGAAGCTTTCTTT
. | TRBJ2-5 | . | TRBV12-3/TRBV12-4 | CASSLNSETQYF | TGTGCCAGCAGTTTAAATTCGGAGACCCAGTACTTC
. | TRBJ2-1 | . | TRBV27 | CASNTGPANEQFF | TGTGCCAGCAATACGGGACCGGCCAATGAGCAGTTCTTC
. | TRBJ2-1 | . | TRBV12-3/TRBV12-4 | CASTQWGEQFF | TGTGCCAGCACCCAATGGGGTGAGCAGTTCTTC
TRBD2 | TRBJ2-3 | many | TRBV27 | CASSSGVAGRNTDTQYF | TGTGCCAGCAGTTCAGGGGTAGCGGGAAGAAACACAGATACGCAGTATTTT
. | TRBJ1-5 | few | TRBV7-2 | CASSHGQPGPQPQHF | TGTGCCAGCAGCCATGGACAGCCGGGCCCACAGCCCCAGCATTTT
TRBD2 | TRBJ2-7 | . | TRBV6-5 | CASSYRTGGGTSYVQYF | TGTGCCAGCAGTTACCGAACCGGGGGGGGAACATCCTACGTGCAGTACTTC
. | TRBJ1-1 | many | TRBV6-6 | CAGLSQGTEAFF | TGTGCCGGCCTATCACAGGGTACTGAAGCTTTCTTT
. | TRBJ1-1 | . | TRBV12-3/TRBV12-4 | CASSSPTGGDTEAFF | TGTGCCAGCAGTTCCCCCACGGGCGGAGACACTGAAGCTTTCTTT
TRBD1 | TRBJ2-3 | few | TRBV7-2 | CASSFLGTGSEDTQYF | TGTGCCAGCAGCTTTCTAGGGACAGGGTCGGAAGATACGCAGTATTTT
. | TRBJ1-5 | few | TRBV6-6 | CASSYSFGRSLQPQHF | TGTGCCAGCAGTTACTCGTTCGGACGGAGCCTCCAGCCCCAGCATTTT
. | TRBJ2-3 | few | TRBV5-1 | CASSFETHFRNTQYF | TGCGCCAGCAGCTTCGAAACTCACTTCAGAAATACGCAGTATTTT
. | TRBJ2-1 | . | TRBV28 | CAITGFGEQFF | TGTGCCATTACAGGGTTCGGTGAGCAGTTCTTC
. | TRBJ2-3 | . | TRBV18 | CASSPLRGRAADTQYF | TGTGCCAGCTCACCGCTAAGAGGAAGGGCTGCAGATACGCAGTATTTT
TRBD1 | TRBJ2-3 | few | TRBV4-2 | CASSQEVTQGSDTQYF | TGTGCCAGCAGCCAAGAAGTTACACAGGGGTCAGATACGCAGTATTTT
TRBD1 | TRBJ2-1 | once | TRBV5-1 | CASSPEQGGHNEQFF | TGCGCCAGCAGCCCTGAACAAGGGGGCCACAATGAGCAGTTCTTC
TRBD1 | TRBJ2-5 | . | TRBV9 | CASSAYRGPGETQYF | TGTGCCAGCAGCGCTTACAGGGGGCCTGGAGAGACCCAGTACTTC
. | TRBJ2-1 | few | TRBV7-2 | CASSPNRETYNEQFF | TGTGCCAGCAGTCCCAACAGGGAAACCTACAATGAGCAGTTCTTC
TRBD2 | TRBJ2-3 | . | TRBV29-1 | CSVQQRGDTIPFSQYF | TGCAGCGTGCAGCAGCGGGGGGACACAATACCCTTCTCGCAGTATTTT
TRBD1 | TRBJ2-5 | . | TRBV10-3 | CAISEFGQGEETQYF | TGTGCCATCAGTGAGTTTGGACAGGGAGAAGAGACCCAGTACTTC
. | TRBJ2-4 | once | TRBV18 | CASSAGLENIQYF | TGTGCCAGCTCAGCAGGGCTAGAAAACATTCAGTACTTC
. | TRBJ2-1 | few | TRBV29-1 | CSVQYNEQFF | TGCAGCGTACAATACAATGAGCAGTTCTTC
. | TRBJ2-7 | few | TRBV15 | CATSRDYNSYEQYF | TGTGCCACCAGCAGAGATTACAACTCCTACGAGCAGTACTTC
. | TRBJ2-1 | . | TRBV7-9 | CASSLVPGHEQFF | TGTGCCAGCAGCTTAGTTCCGGGCCATGAGCAGTTCTTC